Presented here are 6 T cell receptor beta chains from one specimen sequenced in a study of shared clonotypes between healthy human individuals. The repertoire was sequenced with immunoSEQ multiplex PCR; TCRdb's copy has only in-frame clones and lacks some. The sample has around 1.1 million clones; 60% to 85% are singletons. The sequenced sample consisted of memory CD4+ T cells from PBMCs. Subset of the sample: CD45RA-negative fraction. These receptors were taken from a man younger than 35 in good health. Some clones in this sample may be carry-over from other donors' samples.

This rearrangement joins TRBV6-5 to TRBJ1-3, with D tentatively TRBD1 (5 bases). The V gene's germline CDR1 is MNHEY and CDR2 SVGAGI. The CDR3 sequence is 15 residues long. Trimming stripped 4 bases from V and 0 bases from J, with 10 bases between. The CDR3 coding sequence is TGTGCCAGCAGTTGGGACGGAATCTCTGGAAACACCATATATTTT. Translated, it gives CASSWDGISGNTIYF.

This chain uses TRBV27 with TRBJ2-3; tentatively, D is TRBD1 (6 bases). With 2 bases removed from V and 1 base from J, the gap between germline ends came to 16 bases. The germline gives CDR1 MNHEY, CDR2 SMNVEV (reference sequence). CDR3 length equals 17 residues. This chain's CDR3 is CASSLIGGQPGTDTQYF. In DNA, the CDR3 is TGTGCCAGCAGTTTAATAGGAGGACAGCCCGGCACAGATACGCAGTATTTT.

The rearrangement joins TRBV7-2 to TRBJ1-2, with D hard to call. Germline V lookup: CDR1 SGHTA, CDR2 FQGNSA. The CDR3 is 15 amino acids. Between the trimmed V and J ends, which lost 2 bases and 0 bases, there was a span of 10 bases. Here the CDR3 DNA reads TGTGCCAGCAGCTTATTGTCCGGAGCTAACTATGGCTACACCTTC. This gives the protein CASSLLSGANYGYTF.

The J gene is TRBJ2-7, the V gene TRBV11-3, with D unclear. V was clipped by 1 base and J by 0 bases, with 7 bases between them. CDR3 size: 14 residues. In germline, CDR1 is SGHNT, CDR2 YENEEA. The CDR3 region has the DNA TGTGCCAGCAGCTTAGGTGGCAACTCCTACGAGCAGTACTTC. It translates to CASSLGGNSYEQYF.

This clone has more than one count but fewer than ten. V gene TRBV25-1 combines with J gene TRBJ1-1; perhaps TRBD1 as D (6 bases). The V gene lost 2 bases and the J gene lost 5 bases, with 12 bases spanning the gap. The CDR3 runs 14 residues. Germline lookup yields CDR1 MGHDK and CDR2 SYGVNS. The CDR3 nucleotides are TGTGCCAGCAGTGAAGATAGGGGGAGGACTGAAGCTTTCTTT. It translates to CASSEDRGRTEAFF.

This clone appeared many times. The same CDR3 arises from other DNA sequences in this sample as well. This chain uses TRBV30 with TRBJ2-7, with D possibly being TRBD1 (6 bases). Looked up from germline, CDR1 is GTSNPN and CDR2 is SVGIG (reference sequence). The CDR3 consists of 12 residues. The V end lost 1 base, the J end lost 4 bases, and 8 bases lay between the germline ends. In DNA, the CDR3 is TGTGCCTGGAGTGGGGGGCGTTACGAGCAGTACTTC. This sequence encodes CAWSGGRYEQYF.